The entry below gives a single T cell receptor beta chain sequence along with its context. The clone's antigen remains unknown. Within one base of it there is no much larger clone, and no base qualities were kept. TCRbeta CDR3 regions were amplified from genomic DNA using the immunoSEQ Assay, a bias-controlled multiplex PCR. For the original study's pipeline: The number of nucleated cells in each sample was estimated from the amplification of reference gene primers within the assay. To quantify the absolute abundance of each unique TCRbeta CDR3 rearrangement, sequence reads were collapsed and filtered. For each sample, productive Simpson clonality was calculated as the square root of Simpson's diversity index across productive rearrangements. This immuneACCESS table, as held by TCRdb, lists in-frame sequences with V and J called but not all clones. Of the missing ones, under half trace to an unresolved V gene in checked studies; the others have no known cause. The DNA was the basis for D and trimming; V, J and clone size are from that table. A total of some 80,000 clones appear in this sample, around 87% of them only once. The top ten clonotypes cover around 3% of the sample.

Whole blood was collected in K2EDTA tubes by collaborating institutions according to the institutions' own protocols. For TCRbeta analysis, collaborator samples were shipped as frozen whole blood, as isolated PBMCs, or as DNA extracted from either sample type. Relative to germline, V is missing 8 bases and J is missing 7 bases, with 5 bases of the junction outside any gene match. The CDR3 numbers 12 residues from cysteine through phenylalanine. Only the CDR3 DNA stays, 36 bases, in frame from base 1. Looking up the germline V gene yields CDR1 SQVTM and CDR2 ANQGSEA. The source of the sample is a study of blood T cell repertoires in COVID-19 (dated by TCRdb to 2018 to 2021). Background on the whole study: Collaborator samples came from the United States, Italy and Spain and covered acute and convalescent phases of COVID-19. Where available, HLA class I and class II types were obtained from metadata supplied by the sample provider rather than from assay-based typing. The prospective study material was composed of cDNA or gDNA derived from T cells, B-cell-depleted T cells, or PBMCs. Deeply sampled blood TCRbeta repertoires from subjects exposed to, actively infected with, or recovered from COVID-19 were included in the dataset. The repertoires were released in a freely available public database meant as a resource for research on the immune response to SARS-CoV-2. The sample metadata nearly always contained a de-identified subject ID, COVID-19 status, age in years and sex. Samples were obtained from the ongoing ImmuneRACE study (first 160 participants) and from roughly 1,300 subjects provided by 6 global collaborators.

General findings and caveats noted by the study authors: How much clinical and demographic metadata was included differed by source and by participant, and the metadata was provided uncurated.

The TCR was taken from a woman aged 50 to 60 with active or convalescent COVID-19. Sequenced material: peripheral blood. The sequence links TRBV29-1 to TRBJ1-1, and 12 junctional nucleotides match TRBD1. CDR3 region: CSMGQGANEAFF. The nucleotides are TGCAGCATGGGACAGGGGGCGAATGAAGCTTTCTTT.